These 27 T cell receptor beta chains were sequenced from one sample in a study of identical twins. Via MiXCR, TCRdb re-called the 5' RACE reads, giving one row per CDR3 protein. The repertoire holds 550,000 to 800,000 distinct CDR3 sequences, with about 7.6% as singletons. These data were also filed under a second study, of yellow fever vaccine responses in identical twins.

Material: PBMCs. These receptors all come from a woman aged 18-30 years in good health.

The table lists this clonotype with many counts. J is TRBJ2-7 and V is TRBV20-1; D ambiguous. Germline V gives CDR1 DFQATT, CDR2 SNEGSKA (reference sequence). CDR3 length equals 12 residues. Trimming cost V 5 bases and J 1 base, with 9 bases left between them. CDR3 protein: CSAAADSYEQYF. Here the CDR3 DNA reads TGCAGTGCTGCGGCGGATTCCTACGAGCAGTACTTC.

This clonotype was counted at least ten times. This chain connects TRBV10-3 to TRBJ2-2, with D perhaps TRBD1 or TRBD2 (5 bases each). CDR3 length: 15 residues. The germline CDR1 and CDR2 sequences are ENHRY and SYGVKD. The V and J ends lost 10 bases and 6 bases respectively, with 21 bases between them. The CDR3 DNA reads TGTGCCACCAGACGGGGCCCCGGAACAGCCGGGGAGCTGTTTTTT. Protein: CATRRGPGTAGELFF.

This clonotype was counted at least ten times. The genes are TRBV5-1 and TRBJ2-4, with D hard to call. Germline V gives CDR1 SGHRS, CDR2 YFSETQ. This CDR3 has 15 amino acids. Trimming cost V 0 bases and J 6 bases, with 13 bases left between them. CDR3 sequence reads: CASSLVGETANIQYF. CDR3 DNA: TGCGCCAGCAGCTTGGTGGGCGAGACTGCAAACATTCAGTACTTC.

This clonotype came up a few times. The rearrangement uses TRBV7-9 and TRBJ2-7, with D maybe TRBD1 (5 bases). This CDR3 spans 13 amino acids. V was clipped by 5 bases and J by 4 bases, with 12 bases between them. Germline CDR1 SEHNR, CDR2 FQNEAQ (reference sequence). The CDR3 loop reads CASSPDGAYEQYF. CDR3 in DNA: TGTGCCAGCAGCCCTGATGGGGCTTACGAGCAGTACTTC.

At least ten counts were recorded for this clonotype. The V call is TRBV6-2 or TRBV6-3, the J call TRBJ1-3; 9 nucleotides align to TRBD1. Per the germline V gene, CDR1 is MNHEY and CDR2 is SVGEGT. The CDR3 runs 15 residues. The junction had 5 bases not matched to a gene; V was cut back by 6 bases and J by 2 bases. Written as DNA, the CDR3 is TGTGCCAGCAGACCGACAGGGGGAACTGGAAACACCATATATTTT. Translation: CASRPTGGTGNTIYF.

The V and J genes are TRBV29-1 and TRBJ2-7; 8 bases line up with TRBD1. J was trimmed by 4 bases and V by 7 bases; bases with no gene match: 6. Per germline, CDR1 SQVTM and CDR2 ANQGSEA. This CDR3 contains 12 residues. The CDR3 DNA reads TGCAGCGGGGGAACAGGGGGGTACGAGCAGTACTTC. It codes for CSGGTGGYEQYF.

This clonotype was seen many times. CDR3 in amino acids: CASSPFTRGFRNTIYF. The CDR3 DNA sequence: TGTGCCAGCAGCCCTTTTACCAGGGGCTTTCGGAACACCATATATTTT. This chain connects TRBV28 to TRBJ1-3, with a weak D call TRBD1 (6 bases). Germline CDR1 reads MDHEN; CDR2 reads SYDVKM. This CDR3 has 16 residues. Trimming took off 6 bases at V and 7 bases at J, with 22 bases between the two ends.

The chain couples TRBV12-3 or TRBV12-4 to TRBJ1-1; D gene unclear. The CDR3 is 14 residues long. V gave up 3 bases and J gave up 4 bases, with 12 bases separating them. CDR3 DNA: TGTGCCAGCAGTTTGGGCAATTTGGTCACTGAAGCTTTCTTT. It specifies CASSLGNLVTEAFF.

This clonotype has more than one count but fewer than ten. The gene calls are TRBV5-1 and TRBJ1-4; the D is unclear. CDR3 size: 13 residues. V lost 0 bases, J lost 7 bases, and 7 bases lay in between. Germline V gene data show CDR1 as SGHRS and CDR2 as YFSETQ. The CDR3 region is CASSLGFGEKLFF. DNA of the CDR3: TGCGCCAGCAGCTTGGGCTTCGGTGAAAAACTGTTTTTT.

In the case of this clonotype: The junction departs from germline at one end; a sequencing error may be responsible. The chain couples TRBV7-8 to TRBJ1-1; D possibly corresponds to TRBD1 (6 bases). The germline V gene has CDR1 SGHVS and CDR2 FQNEAQ. The CDR3 runs 13 residues. This CDR3 reads CTSSLVGTNEAFF. CDR3 coding DNA: TGTACCAGCAGCTTAGTTGGGACAAATGAAGCTTTCTTT.

Only a few counts were recorded for this clonotype. The V and J genes are TRBV2 and TRBJ2-7; D possibly uses TRBD1 or TRBD2 (6 bases each). Looked up from germline, CDR1 is SNHLY and CDR2 is FYNNEI. Deletions cut 4 bases from V and 12 bases from J, with 22 bases between. The CDR3 is made up of 14 amino acids. The CDR3 nucleotides read TGTGCCAGCAGTGTGGGGGGCCCTCGGATCGGGCTGTACTTC. This sequence encodes CASSVGGPRIGLYF. Complete variable domain (other parts from reference TRBV2 and TRBJ2-7): EPEVTQTPSHQVTQMGQEVILRCVPISNHLYFYWYRQILGQKVEFLVSFYNNEISEKSEIFDDQFSVERPDGSNFTLKIRSTKLEDSAMYFCASSVGGPRIGLYFGPGTRLTVT.

This clonotype was counted many times. CDR3: CASTPTSGSANTGELFF. CDR3 bases: TGTGCCAGCACTCCGACTAGCGGAAGCGCGAACACCGGGGAGCTGTTTTTT. This chain joins TRBV12-3 or TRBV12-4 and TRBJ2-2, with 9 positions matching TRBD2. The length of the CDR3 is 17 residues. The V and J ends lost 7 bases and 0 bases, in that order; junction bases with no gene match: 9.

The CDR3 bases are TGTGCCAGCAGTGAAGCCCCGGACAGGGGGTACTATGGCTACACCTTC. Protein: CASSEAPDRGYYGYTF. The genes are TRBV6-1 and TRBJ1-2, with 10 positions matching TRBD1. Germline V gives CDR1 MNHNS, CDR2 SASEGT. The CDR3 covers 16 residues. V trimming: 0 bases; J trimming: 3 bases; junction bases outside the gene matches: 4.

Many counts were recorded for this clonotype. The chain is built from TRBV4-1 and TRBJ2-1; TRBD2 matches at 10 bases. J gave up 2 bases and V 1 base, and 8 bases lay outside the gene matches. CDR3 length equals 18 residues. Germline V gene sequence: CDR1 MGHRA, CDR2 YSYEKL. CDR3 DNA: TGCGCCAGCAGCCAAGGGCTAGCGGGAGTCCTCACCTACAATGAGCAGTTCTTC. It yields the protein CASSQGLAGVLTYNEQFF.

This clonotype occurred a few times. The chain links TRBV10-3 to TRBJ2-7; TRBD2 aligns across 10 bases. V was pared by 2 bases and J by 0 bases, with 4 bases of the junction left unmatched. The length of the CDR3 is 16 residues. Germline V CDR1 and CDR2: ENHRY, SYGVKD. The CDR3, as DNA: TGTGCCATCAGTGAGGGACTAGCGGCAATCTCCTACGAGCAGTACTTC. This codes for CAISEGLAAISYEQYF.

This clonotype was seen repeatedly, ten times or more. The V and J genes are TRBV5-1 and TRBJ2-4, with TRBD1 identical over 10 bases. With V trimmed by 4 bases and J by 1 base, 5 bases remained unmatched. This CDR3 is 16 amino acids long. CDR1 SGHRS and CDR2 YFSETQ come from the germline V gene. The chain's CDR3 is CASSTGQGEAKNIQYF. In DNA, the CDR3 is TGCGCCAGCAGCACCGGACAGGGGGAGGCCAAAAACATTCAGTACTTC.

As concerns this clonotype: An end of the junction does not agree with germline; a read error may underlie this. This sequence joins TRBV5-1 and TRBJ2-1; D not resolved. The CDR3 contains 15 residues. Germline V gene lookup returns CDR1 SGHRS and CDR2 YFSETQ. The CDR3 sequence: CASCLSLGPYNEQFF. In DNA form, the CDR3 reads TGCGCCAGCTGCTTATCCCTCGGGCCCTACAATGAGCAGTTCTTC. The full variable domain, in which reference TRBV5-1 and TRBJ2-1 provide the parts outside the CDR3, is KAGVTQTPRYLIKTRGQQVTLSCSPISGHRSVSWYQQTPGQGLQFLFEYFSETQRNKGNFPGRFSGRQFSNSRSEMNVSTLELGDSALYLCASCLSLGPYNEQFFGPGTRLTVL.

This chain links TRBV19 with TRBJ2-1, with 9 bases lining up with TRBD1. This CDR3 is built from 15 residues. The germline CDR1 and CDR2 sequences are LNHDA and SQIVND (reference sequence). Germline trimming cut 5 bases from V and 6 bases from J; bases unmatched to any gene: 8. CDR3 loop: CASSSGQGTLNEQFF. In DNA, the CDR3 is TGTGCCAGTAGTTCCGGACAGGGGACCCTCAATGAGCAGTTCTTC.

This clonotype was counted a few times. The V gene is TRBV7-9, the J gene TRBJ2-3, with 8 bases fitting TRBD2. Unmatched junction bases numbered 9, after V lost 5 bases and J lost 5 bases. This CDR3 has 15 amino acids. Germline loops: CDR1 SEHNR, CDR2 FQNEAQ (reference sequence). CDR3 coding DNA: TGTGCCAGCAGCCCCTCGGCGGGAGGATTAGATACGCAGTATTTT. Translation gives CASSPSAGGLDTQYF.

This chain connects TRBV6-6 to TRBJ2-7; 7 bases are a match to TRBD1. V dropped 7 bases and J dropped 6; count of bases not matched to a gene: 9. CDR1 is MNHNY and CDR2 is SVGAGI in the germline V gene (reference sequence). The CDR3 is 13 amino acids. CDR3 DNA: TGTGCCAGCATGGAGTACAGGGGCGGCGAGCAGTACGTC. Amino acids: CASMEYRGGEQYV.

This chain uses TRBV6-1 with TRBJ1-6; D might be TRBD1 (5 bases). CDR3 length: 15 amino acids. Germline V gives CDR1 MNHNS, CDR2 SASEGT. Trimming stripped 6 bases from V and 9 bases from J, with 18 bases between. The CDR3 nucleotides are TGTGCCAGCAGACATAAGATGGATGGGGGTTCACCCCTCCACTTT. Translated: CASRHKMDGGSPLHF.

The chain joins TRBV10-3 to TRBJ2-3; D may be TRBD2 (5 bases). The V end was cut by 3 bases, the J end by 0 bases, with 19 bases between. Germline CDR1 is ENHRY and CDR2 is SYGVKD. This CDR3 has 18 residues. The CDR3 region is CAISDDRRNLASTDTQYF. CDR3 nucleotides: TGTGCCATCAGTGATGATCGGAGAAATCTAGCTAGCACAGATACGCAGTATTTT.

This clonotype was seen a handful of times. The rearrangement links TRBV9 to TRBJ1-2, with a weak D call TRBD1 (5 bases). Germline V CDR1 and CDR2: SGDLS, YYNGEE. The CDR3 is 12 amino acids. The V end lost 0 bases, the J end lost 8 bases, and 8 bases lay between the germline ends. CDR3 sequence: CASSVAGGGYTF. CDR3 sequence (DNA): TGTGCCAGCAGCGTAGCCGGGGGAGGCTACACCTTC.

The chain couples TRBV28 to TRBJ2-3, with D possibly TRBD1 on 5 matching bases. The germline gives CDR1 MDHEN, CDR2 SYDVKM. Trimming stripped 9 bases from V and 8 bases from J, with 21 bases between. The CDR3 has 14 amino acids. The CDR3 region is CASFTQGAQFTQYF. Here the CDR3 DNA reads TGTGCCAGTTTTACGCAAGGGGCGCAGTTTACGCAGTATTTT.

In this sample, this clonotype turned up many times. The chain uses TRBV6-2 or TRBV6-3 and TRBJ2-2; a possible D gene is TRBD2 (6 bases). Trimming pared 5 bases from V and 3 bases from J, leaving 10 bases between. Germline V lookup: CDR1 MNHEY, CDR2 SVGEGT. The CDR3 sequence is 14 residues long. DNA of the CDR3: TGTGCCAGCAGTCCCCGGGAGTACACCGGGGAGCTGTTTTTT. The encoded protein is CASSPREYTGELFF.

The V call is TRBV15, the J call TRBJ1-1, with 8 bases that match TRBD1. V lost 0 bases, J lost 6 bases, and 12 bases stayed unmatched. CDR3 length: 17 residues. Germline V gives CDR1 LNHNV, CDR2 YYDKDF (reference sequence). This CDR3 is CATSRDAGGGGGSEAFF. In DNA, the CDR3 is TGTGCCACCAGCAGAGATGCAGGGGGCGGTGGAGGCTCTGAAGCTTTCTTT. Full variable domain (missing parts from reference TRBV15 and TRBJ1-1): DAMVIQNPRYQVTQFGKPVTLSCSQTLNHNVMYWYQQKSSQAPKLLFHYYDKDFNNEADTPDNFQSRRPNTSFCFLDIRSPGLGDTAMYLCATSRDAGGGGGSEAFFGQGTRLTVV.

This clonotype was counted a few times. V and J are TRBV7-2 and TRBJ1-4, with D perhaps matching TRBD1 (6 bases). Germline V gives CDR1 SGHTA, CDR2 FQGNSA. V was shortened by 5 bases and J by 7 bases, with 14 bases between the two germline ends. The CDR3 has 14 amino acids. The chain's CDR3 is CASSPDSGREKLFF. As DNA, the CDR3 is TGTGCCAGCAGCCCGGACAGTGGCCGTGAAAAACTGTTTTTT.